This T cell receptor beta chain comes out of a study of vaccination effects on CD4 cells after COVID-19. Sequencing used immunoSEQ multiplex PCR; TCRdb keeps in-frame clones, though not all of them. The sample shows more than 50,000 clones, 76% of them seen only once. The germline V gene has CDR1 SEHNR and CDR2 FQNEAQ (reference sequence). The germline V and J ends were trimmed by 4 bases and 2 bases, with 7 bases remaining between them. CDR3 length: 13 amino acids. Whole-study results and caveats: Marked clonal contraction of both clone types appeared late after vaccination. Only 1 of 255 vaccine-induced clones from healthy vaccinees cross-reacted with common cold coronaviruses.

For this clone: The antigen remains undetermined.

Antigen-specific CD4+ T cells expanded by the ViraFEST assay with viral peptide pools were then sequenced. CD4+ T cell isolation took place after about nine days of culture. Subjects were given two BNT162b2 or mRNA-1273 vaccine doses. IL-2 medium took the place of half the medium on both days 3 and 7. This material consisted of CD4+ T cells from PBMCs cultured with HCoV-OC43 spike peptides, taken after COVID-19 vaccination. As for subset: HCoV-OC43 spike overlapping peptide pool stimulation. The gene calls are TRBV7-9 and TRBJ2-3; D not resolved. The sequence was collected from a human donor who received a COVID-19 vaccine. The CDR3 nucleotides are TGTGCCAGCAGCTGGATTACCACAGATACGCAGTATTTT. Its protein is CASSWITTDTQYF.